This TCR beta chain was captured by sequencing in a study of cytomegalovirus exposure and HLA in healthy donors. About this clone itself: Its matching antigen is unknown.

Study-level points and caveats: Cytomegalovirus association was listed for under 200 TCR beta chains.

Trimming took 1 base from V and 0 from J, leaving 8 bases between them. The germline V gene has CDR1 LGHNA and CDR2 YSLEER. This CDR3 spans 15 amino acids. Assay used: immunoSEQ multiplex PCR; TCRdb lists only in-frame clones, some missing. The sample has more than 90,000 clones, 85% to 95% seen once; the top ten hold 1% to 1.4%. The chain uses TRBV4-3 and TRBJ2-3, with no clear D. Sequencing was performed on PBMCs. This TCR came from a woman between 25 and 40 years old in good health and CMV-seropositive. CDR3 amino acids: CASSQVGGSTDTQYF. The CDR3 DNA sequence: TGCGCCAGCAGCCAAGTTGGCGGAAGCACAGATACGCAGTATTTT.